The rows below give T cell receptor beta chains drawn from one sample of a study of cytomegalovirus exposure and HLA in healthy donors. Clones were sequenced by immunoSEQ multiplex PCR, and TCRdb holds only the in-frame ones, with some missing. The repertoire holds roughly 230,000 clones, around 80% seen once, with roughly 0.45% in the top ten. Sequencing was carried out using PBMCs. The receptors come from a boy under 18 in good health and CMV-seronegative. Each CDR3 is given with its conserved first and last residue. A D gene is named only where the DNA matches it firmly. Rows give clone size only sometimes, using once, few, many, or a class for an expanded clone.

TRBJ1-2 once TRBV5-8 . TGTGCCAGCAGCCTCCCTCCCATTATAGGGGAAGACTATGGCTACACCTTC CASSLPPIIGEDYGYTF
TRBJ2-3 . TRBV30 . TGTGCCTGGGCGGCTGGAGCAGATACGCAGTATTTT CAWAAGADTQYF
TRBJ2-7 . TRBV18 . TGTGCCAGCTCCTCTGTAAGGACATCCCACGAGCAGTACTTC CASSSVRTSHEQYF
TRBJ1-2 . TRBV9 TRBD1 TGTGCCAGCGTAAGGGGACAGGGTAACTATGGCTACACCTTC CASVRGQGNYGYTF
TRBJ2-5 . TRBV5-1 TRBD2 TGCGCCAGCAGCTTGGGGACTAGCGGGAGACATGAGACCCAGTACTTC CASSLGTSGRHETQYF
TRBJ2-7 . TRBV30 . TGTGCCTGGAGTGCCGACAGGTACGAGCAGTACTTC CAWSADRYEQYF
TRBJ1-1 few TRBV9 TRBD1 TGTGCCAGCAGCGTAGAGGGACAGGGGTTCACTGAAGCTTTCTTT CASSVEGQGFTEAFF
TRBJ1-4 . TRBV6-5 . TGTGCCAGCAGTTACTCGGACACCGAAGAAAAACTGTTTTTT CASSYSDTEEKLFF
TRBJ2-3 . TRBV18 . TGTGCCAGCTCACCAGACGGCGGAGCAGCAGTGTATACGCAGTATTTT CASSPDGGAAVYTQYF
TRBJ2-7 few TRBV9 . TGTGCCAGCAGCGTGGCAGGGCGCTACGAGCAGTACTTC CASSVAGRYEQYF
TRBJ1-2 . TRBV5-1 TRBD1 TGCGCCAGCAGCTCCGCCGGGACAGGCGTTGTATCCTTC CASSSAGTGVVSF
TRBJ1-1 . TRBV19 . TGTGCCAGTAAAGGTACAGGGAGAGGGAACACTGAAGCTTTCTTT CASKGTGRGNTEAFF
TRBJ1-1 . TRBV6-1 . TGTGCCAGCAGACTAGACTGGAACACTGAAGCTTTCTTT CASRLDWNTEAFF
TRBJ1-5 . TRBV2 . TGTGCCAGCAGTGACAGGGAGGGCAATCAGCCCCAGCATTTT CASSDREGNQPQHF
TRBJ2-3 . TRBV4-2 . TGTGCCAGCAGCCAAGATTGGGAGGCTAGCACAGATACGCAGTATTTT CASSQDWEASTDTQYF
TRBJ2-6 . TRBV9 . TGTGCCAGCAGCGTAGCTCTTCTAGGATCCGGGGCCAACGTCCTGACTTTC CASSVALLGSGANVLTF
TRBJ2-1 . TRBV7-9 . TGTGCCAGCAGCTTGGTGCAGGAGGTTTACAATGAGCAGTTCTTC CASSLVQEVYNEQFF
TRBJ1-2 . TRBV10-1 . TGCGCCAGCAGGGTTCTACAGGATCTTTCAGCTAACTATGGCTACACCTTC CASRVLQDLSANYGYTF
TRBJ2-1 . TRBV29-1 TRBD1 TGCAGCGTTGAAGGTTCACGGGACAGATACAATGAGCAGTTCTTC CSVEGSRDRYNEQFF